This T cell receptor (beta chain) emerged from a study of OX40 agonist ivuxolimab in advanced cancers. The protocol was immunoSEQ multiplex PCR, while the TCRdb copy is restricted to in-frame clones and leaves out a portion. The data show over 15,000 clones, less than 85% seen once. This CDR3 has 14 residues. CDR1 MNHNY and CDR2 SVGAGI come from the germline V gene (reference sequence). Trimming removed 2 bases from V and 1 base from J, with 5 bases in between. The J gene is TRBJ2-2, the V gene TRBV6-6; no reliable D call. This TCR came from an adult with an advanced solid tumor such as melanoma, head and neck, liver or kidney cancer. Sequenced here: CD4+ or CD8+ T cells sorted from blood, sampled in a trial of the OX40 agonist ivuxolimab. In nucleotides, the CDR3 is TGTGCCAGCAGTTACAATGAGAACACCGGGGAGCTGTTTTTT. Encoded protein: CASSYNENTGELFF.